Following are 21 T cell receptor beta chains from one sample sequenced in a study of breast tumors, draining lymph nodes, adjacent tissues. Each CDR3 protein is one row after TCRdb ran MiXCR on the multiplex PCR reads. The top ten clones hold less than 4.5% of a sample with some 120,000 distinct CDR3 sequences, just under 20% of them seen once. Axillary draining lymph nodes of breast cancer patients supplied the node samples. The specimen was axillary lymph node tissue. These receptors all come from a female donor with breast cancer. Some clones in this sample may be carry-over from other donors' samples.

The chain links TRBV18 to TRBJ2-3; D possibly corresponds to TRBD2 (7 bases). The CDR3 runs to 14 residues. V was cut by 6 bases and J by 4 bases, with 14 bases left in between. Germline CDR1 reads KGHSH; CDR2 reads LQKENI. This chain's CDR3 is CASSFTGRADTQYF. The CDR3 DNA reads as TGTGCCAGCTCGTTCACAGGGAGGGCAGATACGCAGTATTTT. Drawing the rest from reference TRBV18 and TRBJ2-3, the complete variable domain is NAGVMQNPRHLVRRRGQEARLRCSPMKGHSHVYWYRQLPEEGLKFMVYLQKENIIDESGMPKERFSAEFPKEGPSILRIQQVVRGDSAAYFCASSFTGRADTQYFGPGTRLTVL.

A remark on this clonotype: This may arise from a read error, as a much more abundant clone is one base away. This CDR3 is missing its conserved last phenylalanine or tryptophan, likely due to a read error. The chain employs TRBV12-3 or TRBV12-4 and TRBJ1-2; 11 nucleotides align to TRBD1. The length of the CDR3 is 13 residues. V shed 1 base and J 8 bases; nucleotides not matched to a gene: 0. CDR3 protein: CASSLGTGGGYTL. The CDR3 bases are TGTGCCAGCAGTTTAGGGACAGGGGGCGGCTACACCCTC.

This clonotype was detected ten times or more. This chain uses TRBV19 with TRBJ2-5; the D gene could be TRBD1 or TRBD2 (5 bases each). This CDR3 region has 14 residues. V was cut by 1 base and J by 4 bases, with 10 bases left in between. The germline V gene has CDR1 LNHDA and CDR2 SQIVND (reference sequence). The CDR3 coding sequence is TGTGCCAGTAGTATAGGAGGGGCGGGAGAGACCCAGTACTTC. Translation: CASSIGGAGETQYF.

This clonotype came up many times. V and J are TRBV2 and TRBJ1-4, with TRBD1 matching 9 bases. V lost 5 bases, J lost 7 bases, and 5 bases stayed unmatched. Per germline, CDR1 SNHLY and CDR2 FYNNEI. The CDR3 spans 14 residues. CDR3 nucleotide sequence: TGTGCCAGCAGTAAACAGGGGGCCCTTGAAAAACTGTTTTTT. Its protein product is CASSKQGALEKLFF.

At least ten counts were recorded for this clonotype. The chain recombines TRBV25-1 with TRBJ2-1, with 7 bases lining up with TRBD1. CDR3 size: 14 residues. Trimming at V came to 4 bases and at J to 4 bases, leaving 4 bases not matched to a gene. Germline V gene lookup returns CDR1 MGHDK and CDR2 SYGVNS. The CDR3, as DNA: TGTGCCAGCAGTGCACAGGGACAGTACAATGAGCAGTTCTTC. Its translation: CASSAQGQYNEQFF.

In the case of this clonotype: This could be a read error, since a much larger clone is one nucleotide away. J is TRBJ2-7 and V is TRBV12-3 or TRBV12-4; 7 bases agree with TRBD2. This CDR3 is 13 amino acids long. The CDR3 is CTSSSGLPYEQYF. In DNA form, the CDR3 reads TGTACCAGCAGTTCGGGACTACCCTACGAGCAGTACTTC.

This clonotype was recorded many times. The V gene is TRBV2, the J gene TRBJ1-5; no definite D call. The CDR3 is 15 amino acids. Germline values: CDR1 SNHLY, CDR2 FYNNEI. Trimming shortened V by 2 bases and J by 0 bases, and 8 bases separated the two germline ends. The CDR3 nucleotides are TGTGCCAGCAGTGAAAGCGTCGGTAGCAATCAGCCCCAGCATTTT. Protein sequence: CASSESVGSNQPQHF.

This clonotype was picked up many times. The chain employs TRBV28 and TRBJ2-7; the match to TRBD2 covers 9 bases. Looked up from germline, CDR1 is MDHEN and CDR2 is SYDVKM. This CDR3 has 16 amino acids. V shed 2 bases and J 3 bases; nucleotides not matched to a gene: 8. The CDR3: CASSLNPSGINYEQYF. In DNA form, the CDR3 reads TGTGCCAGCAGTTTAAACCCTAGCGGGATCAACTACGAGCAGTACTTC. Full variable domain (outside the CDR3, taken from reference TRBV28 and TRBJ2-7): DVKVTQSSRYLVKRTGEKVFLECVQDMDHENMFWYRQDPGLGLRLIYFSYDVKMKEKGDIPEGYSVSREKKERFSLILESASTNQTSMYLCASSLNPSGINYEQYFGPGTRLTVT.

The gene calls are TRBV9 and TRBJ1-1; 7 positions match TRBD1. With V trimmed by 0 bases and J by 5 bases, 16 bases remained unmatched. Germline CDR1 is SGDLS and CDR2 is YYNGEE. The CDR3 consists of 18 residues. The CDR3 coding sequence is TGTGCCAGCAGCGTAGGAATTGGTAGGGGAGGGGGCGCAACTGAAGCTTTCTTT. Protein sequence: CASSVGIGRGGGATEAFF.

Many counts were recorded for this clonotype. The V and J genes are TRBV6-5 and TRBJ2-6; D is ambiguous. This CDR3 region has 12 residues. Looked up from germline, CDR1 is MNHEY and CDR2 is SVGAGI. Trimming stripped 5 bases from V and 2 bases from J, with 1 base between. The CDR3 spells CASSAGANVLTF. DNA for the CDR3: TGTGCCAGCAGTGCTGGGGCCAACGTCCTGACTTTC.

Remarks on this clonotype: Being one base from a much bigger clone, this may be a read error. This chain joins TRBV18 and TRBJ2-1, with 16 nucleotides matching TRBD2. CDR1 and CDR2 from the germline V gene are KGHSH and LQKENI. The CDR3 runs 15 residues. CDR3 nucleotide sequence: TGTGCCAGCTCACCCGGGACTAGCGGGAGGGGTGAGCGGTTCTTC. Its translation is CASSPGTSGRGERFF.

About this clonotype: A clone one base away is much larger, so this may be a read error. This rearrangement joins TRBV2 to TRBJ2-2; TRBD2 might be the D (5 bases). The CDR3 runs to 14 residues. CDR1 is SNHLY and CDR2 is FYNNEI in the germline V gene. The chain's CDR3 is CASGAIMNTGELLF. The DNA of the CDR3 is TGTGCCAGCGGAGCTATCATGAACACCGGGGAGCTGCTTTTT.

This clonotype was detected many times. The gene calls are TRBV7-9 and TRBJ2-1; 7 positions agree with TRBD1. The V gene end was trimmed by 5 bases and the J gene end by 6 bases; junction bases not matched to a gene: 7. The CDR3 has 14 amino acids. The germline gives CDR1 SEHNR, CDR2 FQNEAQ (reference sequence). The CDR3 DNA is TGTGCCAGCAGCGCTGGAACAGGGGTCAATGAGCAGTTCTTC. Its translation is CASSAGTGVNEQFF. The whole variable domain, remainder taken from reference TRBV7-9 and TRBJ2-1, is DTGVSQNPRHKITKRGQNVTFRCDPISEHNRLYWYRQTLGQGPEFLTYFQNEAQLEKSRLLSDRFSAERPKGSFSTLEIQRTEQGDSAMYLCASSAGTGVNEQFFGPGTRLTVL.

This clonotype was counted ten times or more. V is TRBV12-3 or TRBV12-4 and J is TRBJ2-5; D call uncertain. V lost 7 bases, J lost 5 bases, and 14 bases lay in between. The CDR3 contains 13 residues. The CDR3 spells CASNQDLEETQYF. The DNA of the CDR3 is TGTGCCAGCAATCAGGACCTGGAGGAGACCCAGTACTTC.

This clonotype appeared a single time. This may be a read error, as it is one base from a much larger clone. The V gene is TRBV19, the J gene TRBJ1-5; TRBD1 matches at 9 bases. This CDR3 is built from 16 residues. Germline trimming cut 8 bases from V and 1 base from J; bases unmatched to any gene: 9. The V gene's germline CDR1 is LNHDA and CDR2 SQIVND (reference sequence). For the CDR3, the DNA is TGTGCCAGTTTTAACAGGGGGCGCCCGAGCAATCAGCCCCAGCATTTT. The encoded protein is CASFNRGRPSNQPQHF. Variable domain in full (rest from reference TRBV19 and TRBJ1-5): DGGITQSPKYLFRKEGQNVTLSCEQNLNHDAMYWYRQDPGQGLRLIYYSQIVNDFQKGDIAEGYSVSREKKESFPLTVTSAQKNPTAFYLCASFNRGRPSNQPQHFGDGTRLSIL.

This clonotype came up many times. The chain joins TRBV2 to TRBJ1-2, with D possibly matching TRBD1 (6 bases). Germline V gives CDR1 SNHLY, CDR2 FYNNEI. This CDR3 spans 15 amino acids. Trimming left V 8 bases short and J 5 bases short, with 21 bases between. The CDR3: CASWAGGAASYGYTF. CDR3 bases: TGTGCCAGCTGGGCCGGGGGGGCCGCGTCATATGGCTACACCTTC.

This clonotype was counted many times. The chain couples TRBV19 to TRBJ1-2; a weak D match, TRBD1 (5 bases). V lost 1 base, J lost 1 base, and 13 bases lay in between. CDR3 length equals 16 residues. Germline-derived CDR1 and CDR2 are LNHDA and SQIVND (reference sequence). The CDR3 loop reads CASSIVGGGGNYGYTF. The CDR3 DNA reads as TGTGCCAGTAGTATAGTAGGCGGCGGGGGTAACTATGGCTACACCTTC.

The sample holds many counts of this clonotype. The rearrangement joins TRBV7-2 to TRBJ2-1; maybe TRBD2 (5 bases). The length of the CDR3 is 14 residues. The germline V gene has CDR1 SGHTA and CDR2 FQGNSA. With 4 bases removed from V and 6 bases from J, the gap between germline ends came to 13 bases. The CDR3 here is CASSSQPAGNEQFF. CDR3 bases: TGTGCCAGCAGCTCCCAACCGGCGGGCAATGAGCAGTTCTTC. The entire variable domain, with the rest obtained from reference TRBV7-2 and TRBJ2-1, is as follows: GAGVSQSPSNKVTEKGKDVELRCDPISGHTALYWYRQSLGQGLEFLIYFQGNSAPDKSGLPSDRFSAERTGGSVSTLTIQRTQQEDSAVYLCASSSQPAGNEQFFGPGTRLTVL.

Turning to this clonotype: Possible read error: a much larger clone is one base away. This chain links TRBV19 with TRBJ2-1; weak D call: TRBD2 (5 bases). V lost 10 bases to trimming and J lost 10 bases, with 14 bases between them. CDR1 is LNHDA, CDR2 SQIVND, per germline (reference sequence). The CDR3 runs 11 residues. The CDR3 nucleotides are TGTGCCACCCGGAGGATGGGGGAGCAGTTCTTC. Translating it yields CATRRMGEQFF.

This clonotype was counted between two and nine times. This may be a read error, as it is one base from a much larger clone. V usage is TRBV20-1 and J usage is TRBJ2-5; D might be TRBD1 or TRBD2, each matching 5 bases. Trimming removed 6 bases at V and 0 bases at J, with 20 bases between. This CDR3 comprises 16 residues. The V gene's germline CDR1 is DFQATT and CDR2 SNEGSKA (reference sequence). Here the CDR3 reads CSAPERTGQYQETQYF. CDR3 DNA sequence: TGCAGTGCCCCAGAGCGGACGGGGCAGTACCAAGAGACCCAGTACTTC.

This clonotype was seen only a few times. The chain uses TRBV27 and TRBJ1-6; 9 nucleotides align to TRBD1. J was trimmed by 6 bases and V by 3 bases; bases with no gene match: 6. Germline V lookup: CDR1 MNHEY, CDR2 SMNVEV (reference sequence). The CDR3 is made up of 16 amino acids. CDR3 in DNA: TGTGCCAGCAGTTTGAGTCGGGACAGGGTTAATTCACCCCTCCACTTT. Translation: CASSLSRDRVNSPLHF.